This T cell receptor beta chain was sequenced in a study of human CD8 memory T cell subsets. Production of TCR beta libraries used UMI-labeled 5' RACE as the method. TCRdb derives one entry per CDR3 protein from the 5' RACE reads, leaving out DNA. The sample has approximately 12,000 distinct CDR3 sequences. Extraction drew RNA from duplicate vials of around 140,000 sorted CD8+ T cells for each subset. Germline V gene lookup returns CDR1 SGHAT and CDR2 FQNNGV. The CDR3 length is 14 residues. What was sequenced was CD8+ T cells from PBMCs. The receptor's source is a human donor in good health. V usage is TRBV11-2 and J usage is TRBJ2-1. The CDR3 sequence: CASSLVDAYNEQFF.